This entry lists 28 T cell receptor beta chains sequenced from one sample in a study of patients and donors after allogeneic stem cell transplantation. TCRdb reanalysed the RT-PCR reads using MiXCR and keeps one entry per CDR3 protein. The table has under 170,000 distinct CDR3 sequences, over 30% seen once; the top ten hold 40% to 55%. Sequencing input: blood, either unsorted or a sorted T cell fraction (not recorded which). These receptors came from a human donor who was either an allogeneic HSCT recipient or a stem cell or donor lymphocyte infusion donor (not recorded which). It is not recorded whose cells these are; they may come from a transplant donor.

The gene calls are TRBV10-3 and TRBJ1-2, with unresolved D. Germline V gene lookup returns CDR1 ENHRY and CDR2 SYGVKD. There are 12 residues in the CDR3. The V end lost 2 bases, the J end lost 9 bases, and 10 bases lay between the germline ends. CDR3 protein: CAISETYFRYTF. As DNA, the CDR3 is TGTGCCATCAGTGAGACATACTTCCGCTACACCTTC.

This rearrangement joins TRBV7-2 to TRBJ1-6; 8 bases align to TRBD1. The CDR3 covers 20 residues. V was clipped by 5 bases and J by 0 bases; unmatched bases: 15. Germline assignment: CDR1 SGHTA and CDR2 FQGNSA. For the CDR3, the DNA is TGTGCCAGCAGCATTCCGACAGGGGTCAGGGCAAGCTCCTATAATTCACCCCTCCACTTT. Translating it yields CASSIPTGVRASSYNSPLHF.

There are a few counts of this clonotype. This chain uses TRBV7-9 with TRBJ2-7; D ambiguous. The V end was cut by 2 bases, the J end by 2 bases, with 7 bases between. This CDR3 is built from 13 residues. The V gene's germline CDR1 is SEHNR and CDR2 FQNEAQ (reference sequence). The CDR3 sequence is CASSLTGTYEQYF. CDR3 sequence (DNA): TGTGCCAGCAGCTTAACTGGAACCTACGAGCAGTACTTC.

The chain recombines TRBV28 with TRBJ1-5, with D tentatively TRBD1 (5 bases). The CDR3 length is 14 residues. Trimming removed 4 bases from V and 0 bases from J, with 7 bases in between. Germline V CDR1 and CDR2: MDHEN, SYDVKM. This CDR3 is CASSWTSSNQPQHF. The CDR3 nucleotides are TGTGCCAGCAGTTGGACATCTAGCAATCAGCCCCAGCATTTT.

The gene calls are TRBV15 and TRBJ2-3; the D gene is possibly TRBD2 (6 bases). CDR1 is LNHNV and CDR2 is YYDKDF in the germline V gene (reference sequence). Trimming stripped 1 base from V and 2 bases from J, with 13 bases between. The CDR3 has 16 residues. CDR3 nucleotide sequence: TGTGCCACCAGCAGAGTAGGTGGAGGGGACACAGATACGCAGTATTTT. Protein: CATSRVGGGDTDTQYF.

This clonotype was detected only a few times. This chain connects TRBV10-3 to TRBJ2-7; D possibly corresponds to TRBD1 (6 bases). The CDR3 has 13 amino acids. Between the trimmed V and J ends, which lost 2 bases and 6 bases, there was a span of 11 bases. The germline V gene has CDR1 ENHRY and CDR2 SYGVKD. In DNA form, the CDR3 reads TGTGCCATCAGTGAGGGGACACCCCTCGAGCAGTACGTC. It encodes CAISEGTPLEQYV.

This clonotype was counted only a few times. The V call is TRBV12-3 or TRBV12-4, the J call TRBJ1-2; D ambiguous. The CDR3 has 15 amino acids. Trimming pared 2 bases from V and 4 bases from J, leaving 14 bases between. CDR3 DNA: TGTGCCAGCAGTTTAATGGGATCAACGGGCTATGGCTACACCTTC. This codes for CASSLMGSTGYGYTF.

V is TRBV2 and J is TRBJ1-5; weak D call: TRBD1 (5 bases). This CDR3 region has 13 residues. Germline CDR1 is SNHLY and CDR2 is FYNNEI. V dropped 6 bases and J dropped 0 bases, with 6 bases sitting between them. DNA of the CDR3: TGTGCCAGCAGGAGGGGTAGCAATCAGCCCCAGCATTTT. Protein: CASRRGSNQPQHF.

J is TRBJ1-2 and V is TRBV10-3, with 7 bases lining up with TRBD1. The V and J ends lost 0 bases and 4 bases, in that order; junction bases with no gene match: 17. The germline V gene has CDR1 ENHRY and CDR2 SYGVKD. The CDR3 loop spans 19 amino acids. In DNA form, the CDR3 reads TGTGCCATCAGTGAGTCCCTAGAAGGGGGACAGAACTTTGGCTATGGCTACACCTTC. Protein product: CAISESLEGGQNFGYGYTF.

V and J are TRBV29-1 and TRBJ2-3; a weak D match, TRBD2 (6 bases). The ends were cut back, 7 bases at V and 2 bases at J, with 13 bases in the middle. There are 13 residues in the CDR3. Germline CDR1 reads SQVTM; CDR2 reads ANQGSEA. The CDR3, as DNA: TGCAGCGCCTCGGGACTCTTCACAGATACGCAGTATTTT. Amino acids: CSASGLFTDTQYF.

Points on this clonotype: At one end the junction does not follow the germline gene, possibly because of a read error. The chain links TRBV20-1 to TRBJ1-1, with 8 bases fitting TRBD1. The V gene's germline CDR1 is DFQATT and CDR2 SNEGSKA (reference sequence). There are 14 residues in the CDR3. This chain's CDR3 is CSVKTGVMNTEAIF. The CDR3 DNA is TGCAGTGTTAAGACAGGGGTCATGAACACTGAAGCTATCTTT.

In this sample, this clonotype turned up a few times. The V and J genes are TRBV7-9 and TRBJ1-4; 7 positions agree with TRBD1. V was pared by 4 bases and J by 4 bases, with 6 bases of the junction left unmatched. This CDR3 has 15 amino acids. Germline CDR1 SEHNR, CDR2 FQNEAQ (reference sequence). CDR3 residues: CASSSLTGINEKLFF. CDR3 in DNA: TGTGCCAGCAGCTCCCTGACAGGGATTAATGAAAAACTGTTTTTT.

This clonotype was detected many times. The rearrangement uses TRBV5-1 and TRBJ2-7, with D possibly matching TRBD1 (6 bases). CDR1 is SGHRS and CDR2 is YFSETQ in the germline V gene. The CDR3 has 12 residues. Deletions cut 4 bases from V and 6 bases from J, with 11 bases between. In DNA form, the CDR3 reads TGCGCCAGCAGCCTAGGGGGTCGCGAGCAGTACTTC. This gives the protein CASSLGGREQYF.

The chain links TRBV30 to TRBJ2-1; 7 nucleotides match TRBD2. Trimming took 1 base from V and 8 from J; bases not matched to a gene: 8. CDR1 and CDR2 (germline): GTSNPN, SVGIG (reference sequence). The CDR3 spans 14 residues. CDR3 loop: CAWSAGGSFHEQFF. Here the CDR3 DNA reads TGTGCCTGGAGTGCGGGGGGATCCTTCCATGAGCAGTTCTTC.

This clonotype was counted between two and nine times. This sequence joins TRBV7-9 and TRBJ1-1, with D perhaps TRBD1 (5 bases). Germline CDR1 is SEHNR and CDR2 is FQNEAQ (reference sequence). The CDR3 has 18 residues. Trimming removed 5 bases at V and 0 bases at J, with 22 bases between. The CDR3 spells CASSTDNPLNAMNTEAFF. The CDR3 DNA sequence: TGTGCCAGCAGCACGGACAACCCCCTAAACGCCATGAACACTGAAGCTTTCTTT.

This clonotype was picked up a small number of times. CDR3 DNA: TGCAGTGCAGAGATGGGGTACATGAACACTGAAGCTTTCTTT. It specifies CSAEMGYMNTEAFF. V gene TRBV20-1 combines with J gene TRBJ1-1; D is uncertain. Between the trimmed V and J ends, which lost 6 bases and 0 bases, there was a span of 14 bases. Germline CDR1 DFQATT, CDR2 SNEGSKA (reference sequence). This CDR3 spans 14 amino acids.

The genes are TRBV7-9 and TRBJ1-1, with a possible D match to TRBD1 (6 bases). CDR1 is SEHNR and CDR2 is FQNEAQ in the germline V gene (reference sequence). The CDR3 extends over 15 amino acids. V was cut by 2 bases and J by 1 base, with 11 bases left in between. The chain's CDR3 is CASSLLGGWNTEAFF. The DNA for the CDR3 is TGTGCCAGCAGCTTATTAGGGGGTTGGAACACTGAAGCTTTCTTT.

The chain carries TRBV12-3 or TRBV12-4 and TRBJ2-2, with D unresolved. CDR3 length: 15 residues. Trimming stripped 6 bases from V and 5 bases from J, with 16 bases between. CDR3 in DNA: TGTGCCAGCAGCCCTGCCCGCCCGACGACCGGGGAGCTGTTTTTT. Translating it yields CASSPARPTTGELFF.

The CDR3 reads CASSLDSGDGQPQHF. Here the CDR3 DNA reads TGTGCCAGCAGCTTAGATTCGGGGGATGGTCAGCCCCAGCATTTT. J is TRBJ1-5 and V is TRBV11-2; tentative D call: TRBD1 (5 bases). The CDR3 extends over 15 amino acids. CDR1 and CDR2 (germline): SGHAT, FQNNGV. Trimming took off 0 bases at V and 6 bases at J, with 12 bases between the two ends.

CDR3 protein: CASSPSGQGYYEQYV. CDR3 bases: TGTGCCAGCTCACCATCGGGACAGGGGTACTACGAGCAGTACGTC. V and J are TRBV18 and TRBJ2-7; 10 nucleotides agree with TRBD1. The V gene's germline CDR1 is KGHSH and CDR2 LQKENI. The J segment lost 3 bases and the V segment lost 2 bases, leaving 4 bases of the junction unmatched. The CDR3 is 15 amino acids.

This clonotype appeared a few times. The chain combines TRBV29-1 with TRBJ2-3, with a weak D call TRBD1 (5 bases). Trimming removed 3 bases from V and 1 base from J, with 11 bases in between. The CDR3 sequence is 14 residues long. Germline CDR1 reads SQVTM; CDR2 reads ANQGSEA. CDR3 DNA sequence: TGCAGCGTTGATCAGGGAACGGGCACAGATACGCAGTATTTT. Translation: CSVDQGTGTDTQYF.

Note on this clonotype: At one of its ends the junction is not consistent with the germline gene, which may arise from a read error. The chain combines TRBV5-1 with TRBJ1-1; tentative D call: TRBD1 (5 bases). Per the germline V gene, CDR1 is SGHRS and CDR2 is YFSETQ. The CDR3 has 16 residues. As DNA, the CDR3 is TGCGCCAGCAGGTTGGGACCTATAGAGGGGAACACTGAAGCTTTCTTT. It codes for CASRLGPIEGNTEAFF.

This clonotype was counted a few times. The V and J genes are TRBV28 and TRBJ1-5; D perhaps matches TRBD1 (6 bases). CDR3 length equals 12 residues. The germline CDR1 and CDR2 sequences are MDHEN and SYDVKM. The V gene lost 3 bases and the J gene lost 11 bases, with 11 bases spanning the gap. CDR3 region: CASSFRGAAQHF. The CDR3 nucleotides are TGTGCCAGCAGTTTCCGGGGGGCGGCCCAGCATTTT.

The table lists this clonotype with a few counts. The chain is built from TRBV12-3 or TRBV12-4 and TRBJ1-4; D call uncertain. CDR3 length: 11 amino acids. Trimming removed 6 bases from V and 5 bases from J, with 4 bases in between. Here the CDR3 reads CASRRNEKLFF. CDR3 DNA: TGTGCCAGCAGACGGAATGAAAAACTGTTTTTT.

The rearrangement uses TRBV6-5 and TRBJ1-4; D is perhaps TRBD1 (6 bases). V gave up 0 bases and J gave up 7 bases, with 12 bases separating them. CDR1 and CDR2 (germline): MNHEY, SVGAGI. The CDR3 runs to 15 residues. The CDR3 sequence: CASSYSRQAGEKLFF. The CDR3 DNA reads TGTGCCAGCAGTTACTCGAGACAGGCGGGTGAAAAACTGTTTTTT.

This chain links TRBV29-1 with TRBJ2-6; TRBD2 is a possible D gene (6 bases). The CDR3 has 15 amino acids. The ends were cut back, 4 bases at V and 1 base at J, with 11 bases in the middle. Looked up from germline, CDR1 is SQVTM and CDR2 is ANQGSEA. As DNA, the CDR3 is TGCAGCGTTGGGGCAGGAGGGTCTGGGGCCAACGTCCTGACTTTC. This translates into CSVGAGGSGANVLTF.

The rearrangement links TRBV5-6 to TRBJ2-7; no reliable D call. This CDR3 comprises 14 residues. Germline values: CDR1 SGHDT, CDR2 YYEEEE. Trimming pared 3 bases from V and 0 bases from J, leaving 10 bases between. CDR3 sequence reads: CASSSSTSSYEQYV. CDR3 DNA: TGTGCCAGCAGCTCATCGACATCCTCCTACGAGCAGTACGTC.

The chain carries TRBV20-1 and TRBJ1-1; D gene ambiguous. There are 15 residues in the CDR3. V was shortened by 3 bases and J by 4 bases, with 18 bases between the two germline ends. CDR1 is DFQATT, CDR2 SNEGSKA, per germline (reference sequence). The DNA of the CDR3 is TGCAGTGCTAGTGGGATGAGGGCGGTAGGCACTGAAGCTTTCTTT. Its translation: CSASGMRAVGTEAFF.